This TCR beta chain was recovered during a study of OX40 agonist ivuxolimab in advanced cancers. For the study at large: While on treatment, patients had intravenous ivuxolimab at 0.01 to 10 mg/kg every 2 weeks.

Produced via immunoSEQ multiplex PCR; TCRdb's table is partial and in-frame only. The repertoire includes some 70,000 clones, 86% of them detected once, and roughly 8.2% sits in the top ten. The CDR3 loop spans 13 amino acids. The germline V gene has CDR1 SGHAT and CDR2 FQNNGV. With V trimmed by 6 bases and J by 4 bases, 5 bases remained unmatched. This clonotype originated in an adult with an advanced solid tumor such as melanoma, head and neck, liver or kidney cancer. The genes are TRBV11-2 and TRBJ2-5, with 7 bases identical to TRBD2. This specimen was CD4+ or CD8+ T cells sorted from blood, taken in a trial of the OX40 agonist ivuxolimab. CDR3 region: CASSLGRGETQYF. CDR3 in DNA: TGTGCCAGCAGTTTGGGGAGGGGAGAGACCCAGTACTTC.